The next 31 T cell receptor beta chains were all read from a single sample in a study of blood T cell repertoires in COVID-19. Here immunoSEQ multiplex PCR was the method, and the copy in TCRdb shows in-frame clones only, minus some. The table lists about 370,000 clones, approximately 92% of them singletons. Sequenced material: PBMCs or T cells enriched from blood (not recorded which). These TCRs come from a man between 18 and 29 years old who had recovered from COVID-19.

The chain carries TRBV2 and TRBJ1-5, with TRBD1 as a possible D gene (5 bases). Trimming removed 5 bases at V and 0 bases at J, with 8 bases between. Germline assignment: CDR1 SNHLY and CDR2 FYNNEI. This CDR3 contains 14 residues. The CDR3 sequence: CASSRQISNQPQHF. DNA for the CDR3: TGTGCCAGCAGTCGACAGATTAGCAATCAGCCCCAGCATTTT.

The chain combines TRBV18 with TRBJ1-5; D remains unclear. Germline V gives CDR1 KGHSH, CDR2 LQKENI. V was pared by 5 bases and J by 4 bases, with 12 bases between. This CDR3 comprises 14 residues. The CDR3 spells CASSLYEGNQPQHF. The CDR3 region has the DNA TGTGCCAGCTCATTATACGAGGGAAATCAGCCCCAGCATTTT.

The chain combines TRBV5-6 with TRBJ2-7, with 11 bases aligning to TRBD2. V shed 4 bases, J shed 3 bases, and the junction held 3 bases outside the gene matches. Germline loops: CDR1 SGHDT, CDR2 YYEEEE. The CDR3 loop spans 14 amino acids. CDR3 protein: CASSTGLAVYEQYF. In DNA form, the CDR3 reads TGTGCCAGCAGCACGGGACTAGCGGTCTACGAGCAGTACTTC.

This rearrangement joins TRBV4-1 to TRBJ2-3, with 12 bases aligning to TRBD2. The length of the CDR3 is 17 residues. With V trimmed by 0 bases and J by 7 bases, 8 bases remained unmatched. The germline V gene has CDR1 MGHRA and CDR2 YSYEKL. CDR3 amino acids: CASSQDFPSGRVYTQYF. DNA for the CDR3: TGCGCCAGCAGCCAAGATTTTCCTAGCGGGAGGGTCTATACGCAGTATTTT.

This sequence joins TRBV5-4 and TRBJ2-7, with TRBD1 matching 8 bases. Germline lookup yields CDR1 SGHNT and CDR2 YYREEE (reference sequence). The length of the CDR3 is 13 residues. V was pared by 5 bases and J by 2 bases, with 3 bases of the junction left unmatched. CDR3 coding DNA: TGTGCCAGCAGACAACAGGGGGCCTACGAGCAGTACTTC. Protein product: CASRQQGAYEQYF.

V usage is TRBV3-1 (or the pseudogene TRBV3-2) and J usage is TRBJ1-1; D is unclear. The CDR3 has 14 residues. V shed 0 bases and J shed 6 bases, with 11 bases lying between them. From germline, CDR1 is LGHDT and CDR2 YNNKEL (reference sequence). Here the CDR3 reads CASSQDPGRPEAFF. The CDR3 region has the DNA TGTGCCAGCAGCCAAGATCCGGGTAGGCCTGAAGCTTTCTTT.

This clone was seen only once. The gene calls are TRBV19 and TRBJ2-3; D is unresolved. CDR3 length: 16 amino acids. Trimming removed 3 bases at V and 0 bases at J, with 13 bases between. Germline assignment: CDR1 LNHDA and CDR2 SQIVND (reference sequence). This CDR3 reads CASSMGSSLSTDTQYF. Written as DNA, the CDR3 is TGTGCCAGTAGTATGGGCTCTTCGCTTAGCACAGATACGCAGTATTTT.

V usage is TRBV28 and J usage is TRBJ2-1, with 12 bases fitting TRBD2. Trimming cost V 6 bases and J 0 bases; bases outside gene matches: 9. The CDR3 runs 18 residues. Germline values: CDR1 MDHEN, CDR2 SYDVKM. The DNA for the CDR3 is TGTGCCAGCAGAATAAGACTAGCGGGAGCAAGCTCCTACAATGAGCAGTTCTTC. Translated: CASRIRLAGASSYNEQFF.

The V call is TRBV7-9, the J call TRBJ1-2; D is unresolved. With 5 bases removed from V and 4 bases from J, the gap between germline ends came to 11 bases. CDR1 is SEHNR and CDR2 is FQNEAQ in the germline V gene (reference sequence). This CDR3 has 13 residues. CDR3 nucleotides: TGTGCCAGCAGCACAGACGGAGGCTATGGCTACACCTTC. Its protein is CASSTDGGYGYTF.

The V gene is TRBV7-9, the J gene TRBJ2-1, with TRBD2 matching 8 bases. With 0 bases clipped from V and 4 bases from J, the junction kept 5 bases outside the gene matches. Germline loops: CDR1 SEHNR, CDR2 FQNEAQ (reference sequence). The CDR3 has 16 residues. As DNA, the CDR3 is TGTGCCAGCAGCTTAGCGGGAGCGGGAGCGTACAATGAGCAGTTCTTC. Protein sequence: CASSLAGAGAYNEQFF.

CDR3 nucleotide sequence: TGTGCCAGCAGCTTAGCGCACCGCGACTATTGGTACAATGAGCAGTTCTTC. Residues: CASSLAHRDYWYNEQFF. The genes are TRBV7-9 and TRBJ2-1, with TRBD2 as a possible D gene (5 bases). CDR1 is SEHNR and CDR2 is FQNEAQ in the germline V gene (reference sequence). CDR3 length equals 17 residues. Deletions cut 0 bases from V and 4 bases from J, with 16 bases between.

This clone was seen a single time. The chain uses TRBV5-4 and TRBJ2-1; D call uncertain. Looked up from germline, CDR1 is SGHNT and CDR2 is YYREEE (reference sequence). The CDR3 runs 15 residues. Deletions cut 4 bases from V and 1 base from J, with 12 bases between. The CDR3: CASSPSTGSYNEQFF. Here the CDR3 DNA reads TGTGCCAGCAGCCCTTCGACTGGTTCCTACAATGAGCAGTTCTTC. The full variable domain, its missing parts supplied by reference TRBV5-4 and TRBJ2-1, is ETGVTQSPTHLIKTRGQQVTLRCSSQSGHNTVSWYQQALGQGPQFIFQYYREEENGRGNFPPRFSGLQFPNYSSELNVNALELDDSALYLCASSPSTGSYNEQFFGPGTRLTVL.

This clone was seen only once. The V gene is TRBV5-1, the J gene TRBJ2-1; D perhaps matches TRBD2 (5 bases). Looked up from germline, CDR1 is SGHRS and CDR2 is YFSETQ. The CDR3 covers 14 residues. V lost 7 bases and J lost 2, with 13 bases in between. The CDR3 region is CASATRSPYNEQFF. DNA of the CDR3: TGCGCCAGCGCAACTAGATCCCCCTACAATGAGCAGTTCTTC. The variable domain in full, completed from reference TRBV5-1 and TRBJ2-1, reads KAGVTQTPRYLIKTRGQQVTLSCSPISGHRSVSWYQQTPGQGLQFLFEYFSETQRNKGNFPGRFSGRQFSNSRSEMNVSTLELGDSALYLCASATRSPYNEQFFGPGTRLTVL.

This chain links TRBV28 with TRBJ2-7, with a tentative D call TRBD2 (5 bases). CDR1 is MDHEN, CDR2 SYDVKM, per germline. V was shortened by 6 bases and J by 4 bases, with 10 bases between the two germline ends. The CDR3 is made up of 12 amino acids. In DNA, the CDR3 is TGTGCCAGCAGCCTGACGGGGTACGAGCAGTACTTC. Amino acid sequence: CASSLTGYEQYF. Full variable domain (outside the CDR3, taken from reference TRBV28 and TRBJ2-7): DVKVTQSSRYLVKRTGEKVFLECVQDMDHENMFWYRQDPGLGLRLIYFSYDVKMKEKGDIPEGYSVSREKKERFSLILESASTNQTSMYLCASSLTGYEQYFGPGTRLTVT.

The chain is built from TRBV28 and TRBJ1-2, with D unresolved. The V gene lost 4 bases and the J gene lost 5 bases, with 20 bases spanning the gap. The CDR3 loop spans 16 amino acids. Germline V gene data show CDR1 as MDHEN and CDR2 as SYDVKM. CDR3 in amino acids: CASSSYDGGSLYGYTF. CDR3 bases: TGTGCCAGCAGTTCCTACGACGGAGGGAGCCTTTATGGCTACACCTTC.

J is TRBJ2-3 and V is TRBV4-1, with 7 bases aligning to TRBD2. Per germline, CDR1 MGHRA and CDR2 YSYEKL. The V gene end was trimmed by 4 bases and the J gene end by 4 bases; junction bases not matched to a gene: 14. The CDR3 runs 17 residues. The CDR3 here is CASSPGSWLAVPDTQYF. CDR3 DNA: TGCGCCAGCAGCCCAGGTTCATGGCTAGCGGTACCAGATACGCAGTATTTT.

The genes are TRBV5-4 and TRBJ1-2; 10 bases map to TRBD1. Germline CDR1 and CDR2: SGHNT and YYREEE (reference sequence). Trimming at V came to 4 bases and at J to 8 bases, leaving 14 bases not matched to a gene. This CDR3 spans 16 amino acids. The CDR3 region is CASSAYPGQGRGGYTF. The CDR3 DNA reads TGTGCCAGCAGCGCTTACCCGGGACAGGGGAGGGGCGGCTACACCTTC.

The rearrangement joins TRBV20-1 to TRBJ2-5; 9 bases match TRBD1. This CDR3 is built from 14 residues. V lost 3 bases to trimming and J lost 5 bases; unmatched junction nucleotides: 7. Per the germline V gene, CDR1 is DFQATT and CDR2 is SNEGSKA (reference sequence). CDR3 sequence: CSASPGQGTETQYF. The CDR3 DNA sequence: TGCAGTGCTAGTCCCGGACAGGGGACGGAGACCCAGTACTTC.

V usage is TRBV7-6 and J usage is TRBJ2-3, with D perhaps TRBD1 (6 bases). The CDR3 spans 15 residues. The V gene lost 5 bases and the J gene lost 3 bases, with 15 bases spanning the gap. Germline loops: CDR1 SGHVS, CDR2 FNYEAQ. CDR3 sequence: CASSPTGLRTDTQYF. As DNA, the CDR3 is TGTGCCAGCAGCCCAACAGGGCTCCGTACAGATACGCAGTATTTT.

The genes are TRBV5-8 and TRBJ1-5; TRBD1 matches 7 bases. Germline V gives CDR1 SGHTS, CDR2 YDEGEE. V trimming: 1 base; J trimming: 3 bases; junction bases outside the gene matches: 4. The CDR3 length is 15 residues. The CDR3: CASSLWGTDNQPQHF. The CDR3 DNA reads TGTGCCAGCAGCTTGTGGGGGACAGACAATCAGCCCCAGCATTTT.

J is TRBJ2-1 and V is TRBV29-1, with TRBD1 as a possible D gene (5 bases). Germline assignment: CDR1 SQVTM and CDR2 ANQGSEA. The V and J ends lost 6 bases and 10 bases respectively, with 13 bases between them. The CDR3 has 11 residues. The CDR3 here is CSVMGPGEQFF. CDR3 coding DNA: TGCAGCGTAATGGGGCCAGGGGAGCAGTTCTTC.

The chain links TRBV7-9 to TRBJ1-1; D possibly corresponds to TRBD1 (5 bases). The CDR3 is made up of 15 amino acids. V lost 1 base, J lost 4 bases, and 13 bases lay in between. Germline CDR1 is SEHNR and CDR2 is FQNEAQ (reference sequence). This CDR3 reads CASSLVNRRGTEAFF. Here the CDR3 DNA reads TGTGCCAGCAGCTTAGTAAATCGGAGGGGCACTGAAGCTTTCTTT. The whole variable domain, remainder taken from reference TRBV7-9 and TRBJ1-1, is DTGVSQNPRHKITKRGQNVTFRCDPISEHNRLYWYRQTLGQGPEFLTYFQNEAQLEKSRLLSDRFSAERPKGSFSTLEIQRTEQGDSAMYLCASSLVNRRGTEAFFGQGTRLTVV.

This sequence joins TRBV12-3 or TRBV12-4 and TRBJ1-5; D may be TRBD1 (6 bases). The length of the CDR3 is 13 residues. Trimming took 2 bases from V and 9 from J, leaving 11 bases between them. The CDR3 protein is CASSLQGGGPQHF. The CDR3 region has the DNA TGTGCCAGCAGTTTACAGGGAGGGGGGCCCCAGCATTTT.

This clone has a handful of counts. J is TRBJ2-3 and V is TRBV2, with 9 bases matching TRBD1. Losses at the gene ends were 6 bases for V and 2 bases for J; bases not matched to a gene: 12. The CDR3 has 17 residues. Germline V gene sequence: CDR1 SNHLY, CDR2 FYNNEI. CDR3 bases: TGTGCCAGCAGATCACCCAGGGGGACAGGGACCACAGATACGCAGTATTTT. It is translated as CASRSPRGTGTTDTQYF.

The chain couples TRBV5-1 to TRBJ1-2; 8 bases are shared with TRBD1. The germline V gene has CDR1 SGHRS and CDR2 YFSETQ. With V trimmed by 4 bases and J by 5 bases, 7 bases remained unmatched. The CDR3 contains 14 residues. The CDR3 is CASSASGTGYGYTF. In nucleotides, the CDR3 is TGCGCCAGCAGCGCCTCCGGGACAGGATATGGCTACACCTTC.

This rearrangement joins TRBV18 to TRBJ1-2, with D perhaps TRBD1 (5 bases). V was shortened by 3 bases and J by 8 bases, with 13 bases between the two germline ends. The CDR3 has 13 residues. Per germline, CDR1 KGHSH and CDR2 LQKENI. The CDR3: CASSPPGGQGYTF. In nucleotides, the CDR3 is TGTGCCAGCTCACCTCCGGGGGGTCAGGGCTACACCTTC.

This chain uses TRBV19 with TRBJ2-1; the D gene is possibly TRBD1 (5 bases). The V gene's germline CDR1 is LNHDA and CDR2 SQIVND (reference sequence). CDR3 size: 15 residues. Trimming shortened V by 6 bases and J by 10 bases, and 22 bases separated the two germline ends. The CDR3 region has the DNA TGTGCCAGTAGCATGCCGTTTACAGGTTTTATCGAGCAGTTCTTC. It is translated as CASSMPFTGFIEQFF.

This rearrangement joins TRBV25-1 to TRBJ2-1, with D possibly being TRBD1 (6 bases). Germline loops: CDR1 MGHDK, CDR2 SYGVNS. Trimming removed 1 base from V and 6 bases from J, with 10 bases in between. CDR3 size: 14 residues. The CDR3 region has the DNA TGTGCCAGCAGTGAATGGGTAGGGGGCAATGAGCAGTTCTTC. Amino acids: CASSEWVGGNEQFF.

This clone occurred a few times. The chain carries TRBV7-9 and TRBJ1-6, with 9 bases identical to TRBD1. CDR1 and CDR2 (germline): SEHNR, FQNEAQ (reference sequence). The CDR3 length is 16 residues. Unmatched junction bases numbered 12, after V lost 5 bases and J lost 10 bases. CDR3 region: CASSPGYRGRDSPLHF. In DNA form, the CDR3 reads TGTGCCAGCAGCCCGGGATACAGGGGGCGGGACTCACCCCTCCACTTT. Based on the CDR3 plus reference TRBV7-9 and TRBJ1-6, the full variable domain is DTGVSQNPRHKITKRGQNVTFRCDPISEHNRLYWYRQTLGQGPEFLTYFQNEAQLEKSRLLSDRFSAERPKGSFSTLEIQRTEQGDSAMYLCASSPGYRGRDSPLHFGNGTRLTVT.

The CDR3 DNA is TGTGCCAGCAGCCGCGTGCCCCCGGGACTAGCGGGGCCTGAGCAGTTCTTC. Its translation is CASSRVPPGLAGPEQFF. This sequence joins TRBV11-3 and TRBJ2-1; TRBD2 matches at 13 bases. The germline V gene encodes CDR1 SGHNT and CDR2 YENEEA. This CDR3 is built from 17 residues. V was clipped by 5 bases and J by 9 bases; unmatched bases: 13.

This sequence joins TRBV5-4 and TRBJ2-1, with TRBD1 matching 11 bases. The CDR3 has 14 amino acids. After removal of 4 bases from V and 7 bases from J, the junction contained 4 bases not matched to a gene. CDR1 and CDR2 (germline): SGHNT, YYREEE (reference sequence). The CDR3 DNA reads as TGTGCCAGCAGCCGGGACAGGGGGTCGAATGAGCAGTTCTTC. Its protein is CASSRDRGSNEQFF.